The clone carrying this TCR beta chain was detected a few times. Exposure to brentuximab vedotin varied, and each patient had relapsed following autologous stem cell transplantation. These data come from a study of PD-1 blockade in classical Hodgkin lymphoma. Germline CDR1 reads GTSNPN; CDR2 reads SVGIG (reference sequence). This CDR3 region has 14 residues. Trimming stripped 2 bases from V and 6 bases from J, with 13 bases between. Measured with immunoSEQ multiplex PCR; TCRdb has only the in-frame clones, and not every one. The sample shows 45,000 or so clones, about three quarters of them seen only once.

The source of this sequence is a human donor with classical Hodgkin lymphoma. V gene TRBV30 combines with J gene TRBJ2-2; the D gene is possibly TRBD1 (6 bases). Specimen: peripheral blood mononuclear cells (PBMCs), collected at baseline. The CDR3 protein is CAWSQRGLAGELFF. The CDR3, as DNA: TGTGCCTGGAGTCAAAGGGGGTTGGCCGGGGAGCTGTTTTTT.